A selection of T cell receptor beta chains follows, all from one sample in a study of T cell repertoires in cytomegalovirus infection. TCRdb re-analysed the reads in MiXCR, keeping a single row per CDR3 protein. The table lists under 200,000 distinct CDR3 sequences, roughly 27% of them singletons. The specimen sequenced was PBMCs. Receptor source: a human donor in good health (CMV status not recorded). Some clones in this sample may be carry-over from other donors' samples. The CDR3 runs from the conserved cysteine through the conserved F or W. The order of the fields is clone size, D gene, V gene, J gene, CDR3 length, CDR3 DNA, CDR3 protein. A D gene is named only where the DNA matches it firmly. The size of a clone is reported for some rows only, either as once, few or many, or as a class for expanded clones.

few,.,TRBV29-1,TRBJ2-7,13,TGCAGCGTCGCTTTTGATCGGGGGTACGAGCAGTACTTC,CSVAFDRGYEQYF
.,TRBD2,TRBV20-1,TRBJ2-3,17,TGCAGTGCCGTTGCAGGGACTAGCGCTACTAGCACAGATACGCAGTATTTT,CSAVAGTSATSTDTQYF
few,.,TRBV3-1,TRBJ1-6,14,TGTGCCAGCAGCCTTGGACAAGTAAATTCACCCCTCCACTTT,CASSLGQVNSPLHF
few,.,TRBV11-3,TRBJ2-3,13,TGTGCCAGCAGCCAAGGACCAAGGGATACGCAGTATTTT,CASSQGPRDTQYF
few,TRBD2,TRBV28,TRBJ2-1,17,TGTGCCAGCAGGGGCCCGACTAGCGGGGGAACTTACAATGAGCAGTTCTTC,CASRGPTSGGTYNEQFF
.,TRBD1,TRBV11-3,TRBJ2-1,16,TGTGCCAGCAGCATGGGACAGGGAAACGCCTACAATGAGCAGTTCTTC,CASSMGQGNAYNEQFF
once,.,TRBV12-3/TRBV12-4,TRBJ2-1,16,TGTGCCAGCACTCGACGTGGGGGGCGGGGGCGGGATGAGCAGTTCTTC,CASTRRGGRGRDEQFF
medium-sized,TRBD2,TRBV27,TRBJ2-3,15,TGTGCCAGCAGTTCTAGCGGGGGGGCCCCAGATACGCAGTATTTT,CASSSSGGAPDTQYF
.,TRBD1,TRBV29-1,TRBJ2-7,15,TGCAGCGTTGGAACTGGACAGGGGGTCGAGAACGAGCAGTACTTC,CSVGTGQGVENEQYF
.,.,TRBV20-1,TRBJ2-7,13,TGCAGTGCTACCGGACTATCGCCATGGGAGCAGTACTTC,CSATGLSPWEQYF
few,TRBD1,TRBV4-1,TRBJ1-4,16,TGCGCCAGCAGATCGGGACAGGCAGCAACTAATGAAAAACTGTTTTTT,CASRSGQAATNEKLFF
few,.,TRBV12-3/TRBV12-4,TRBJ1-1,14,.,CASILGGASTEAFF
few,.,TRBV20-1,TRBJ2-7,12,TGCAGTGCTAGGCCCGACAGGTACGAGCAGTACTTC,CSARPDRYEQYF
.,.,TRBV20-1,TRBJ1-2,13,TGCAGTACTCCTCACCCTCCTATTTATGGCTACACCTTC,CSTPHPPIYGYTF
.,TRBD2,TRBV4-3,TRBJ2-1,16,TGCGCCAGCAGCCAAGACTGGCTAGCGGACTACAATGAGCAGTTCTTC,CASSQDWLADYNEQFF
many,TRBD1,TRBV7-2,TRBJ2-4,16,TGTGCCAGCAGCTTAGCGGTGACAGGGGCCAAAAACATTCAGTACTTC,CASSLAVTGAKNIQYF
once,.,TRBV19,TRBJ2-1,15,TGTGCCAGTATGGGACGGATTGGGATTTACAATGAGCAGTTCTTC,CASMGRIGIYNEQFF
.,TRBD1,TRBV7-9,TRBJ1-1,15,TGTGCCAGCAGCCTCACAGGGGGCGATGGCACTGAAGCTTTCTTT,CASSLTGGDGTEAFF
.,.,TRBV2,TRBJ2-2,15,TGTGCCAGCAGTCTAAGCAGGGAGAACACCGGGGAGCTGTTTTTT,CASSLSRENTGELFF
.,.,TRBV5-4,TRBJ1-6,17,TGTGCCAGCAGCTTGGGCTCTTCGGGTTCCTATAATTCACCCCTCCACTTT,CASSLGSSGSYNSPLHF
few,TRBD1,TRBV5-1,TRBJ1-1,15,TGCGCCAGCAGCAGTGCCGGGACAGGAGTCACTGAAGCTTTCTTT,CASSSAGTGVTEAFF
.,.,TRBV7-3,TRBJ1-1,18,TGTGCCAGCAGCGAAAATGTGGGGGACATTTTCATGAACACTGAAGCTTTCTTT,CASSENVGDIFMNTEAFF